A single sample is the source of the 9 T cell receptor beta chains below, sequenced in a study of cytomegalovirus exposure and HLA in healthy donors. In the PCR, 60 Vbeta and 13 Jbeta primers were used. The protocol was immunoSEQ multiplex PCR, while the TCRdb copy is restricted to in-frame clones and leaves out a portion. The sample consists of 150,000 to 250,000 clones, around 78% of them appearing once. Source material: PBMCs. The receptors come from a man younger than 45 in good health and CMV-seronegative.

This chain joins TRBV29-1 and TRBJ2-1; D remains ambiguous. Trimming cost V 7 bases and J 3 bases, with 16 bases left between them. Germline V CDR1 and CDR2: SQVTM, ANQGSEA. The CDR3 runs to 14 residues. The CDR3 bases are TGCAGCGGTAAGAGAGACTTGGACTACAATGAGCAGTTCTTC. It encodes CSGKRDLDYNEQFF.

In nucleotides, the CDR3 is TGTGCCAGCAGTATGAGAGGGCTAAACTATGGCTACACCTTC. This translates into CASSMRGLNYGYTF. This rearrangement joins TRBV25-1 to TRBJ1-2; D is ambiguous. Per germline, CDR1 MGHDK and CDR2 SYGVNS. This CDR3 spans 14 amino acids. Deletions cut 5 bases from V and 2 bases from J, with 12 bases between.

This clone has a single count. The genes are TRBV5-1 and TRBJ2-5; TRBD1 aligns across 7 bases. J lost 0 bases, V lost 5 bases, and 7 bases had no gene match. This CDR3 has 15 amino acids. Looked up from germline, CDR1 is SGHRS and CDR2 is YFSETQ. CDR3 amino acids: CASRSGTANQETQYF. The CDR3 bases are TGCGCCAGCAGGTCCGGGACAGCGAACCAAGAGACCCAGTACTTC.

The CDR3 region is CASSSSWGHSPTGGANVLTF. The DNA of the CDR3 is TGTGCCAGCAGCTCCAGCTGGGGCCATTCCCCTACGGGTGGGGCCAACGTCCTGACTTTC. The rearrangement links TRBV9 to TRBJ2-6; D is possibly TRBD1 (5 bases). Trimming took 4 bases from V and 3 from J, leaving 26 bases between them. The CDR3 is 20 amino acids. CDR1 and CDR2 (germline): SGDLS, YYNGEE.

The CDR3 nucleotides read TGTGCCAGCAGCGTTGTCACCGGGGAGCTGTTTTTT. Translation: CASSVVTGELFF. This rearrangement joins TRBV28 to TRBJ2-2; D is uncertain. Germline V gene data show CDR1 as MDHEN and CDR2 as SYDVKM. The V end lost 6 bases, the J end lost 4 bases, and 6 bases lay between the germline ends. CDR3 length: 12 residues.

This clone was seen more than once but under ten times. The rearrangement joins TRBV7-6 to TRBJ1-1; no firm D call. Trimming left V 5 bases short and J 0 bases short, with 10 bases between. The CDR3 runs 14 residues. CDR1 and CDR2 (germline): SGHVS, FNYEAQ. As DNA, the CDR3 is TGTGCCAGCAGCCTAGGGCGGGTGAACACTGAAGCTTTCTTT. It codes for CASSLGRVNTEAFF.

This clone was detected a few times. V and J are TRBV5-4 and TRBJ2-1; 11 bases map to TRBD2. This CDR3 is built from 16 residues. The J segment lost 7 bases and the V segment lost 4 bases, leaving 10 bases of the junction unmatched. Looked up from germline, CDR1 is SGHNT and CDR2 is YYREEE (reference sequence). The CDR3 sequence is CASSTQTSGRVNEQFF. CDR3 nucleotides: TGTGCCAGCAGCACCCAAACTAGCGGGAGAGTGAATGAGCAGTTCTTC.

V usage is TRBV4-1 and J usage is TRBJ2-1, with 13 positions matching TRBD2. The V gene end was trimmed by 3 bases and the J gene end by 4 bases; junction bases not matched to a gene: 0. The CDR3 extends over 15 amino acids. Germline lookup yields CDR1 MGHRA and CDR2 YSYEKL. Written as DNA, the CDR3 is TGCGCCAGCAGCCAGGGACTAGCGGGGTACAATGAGCAGTTCTTC. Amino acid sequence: CASSQGLAGYNEQFF.

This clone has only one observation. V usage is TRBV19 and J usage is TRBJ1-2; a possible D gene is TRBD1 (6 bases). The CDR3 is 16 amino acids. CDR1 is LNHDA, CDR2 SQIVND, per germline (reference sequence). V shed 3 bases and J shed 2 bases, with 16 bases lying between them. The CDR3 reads CASSIRLGQSNYGYTF. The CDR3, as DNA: TGTGCCAGTAGTATCCGGTTAGGACAGAGCAACTATGGCTACACCTTC.